The 30 T cell receptor beta chains reported below all come from one sample, sequenced in a study of T cell changes during pregnancy in multiple sclerosis. Repertoires were generated with immunoSEQ multiplex PCR, while TCRdb's copy carries only in-frame clones and drops some. The sample lists over 45,000 clones; over 85% were seen once. Sequenced here: peripheral blood, sampled in the first trimester of pregnancy. The source is a female donor with multiple sclerosis, enrolled in a pregnancy study.

The rearrangement joins TRBV10-3 to TRBJ1-4; D remains ambiguous. CDR3 length: 13 residues. V dropped 3 bases and J dropped 11 bases, with 13 bases sitting between them. The germline CDR1 and CDR2 sequences are ENHRY and SYGVKD. Here the CDR3 DNA reads TGTGCCATCAGTGACCCCCCTACTAGGAAACTGTTTTTT. Translation: CAISDPPTRKLFF.

The chain is built from TRBV6-1 and TRBJ1-2; 9 nucleotides line up with TRBD1. The CDR3 is 15 residues long. Germline V CDR1 and CDR2: MNHNS, SASEGT. The ends lost 0 bases at V and 4 bases at J; junction bases unmatched: 3. CDR3 protein: CASSEAHRGLYGYTF. CDR3 nucleotides: TGTGCCAGCAGTGAAGCGCACAGGGGGCTCTATGGCTACACCTTC.

The chain is built from TRBV6-5 and TRBJ1-5; D is uncertain. V lost 8 bases and J 0 bases, leaving 5 bases between the germline ends. This CDR3 has 12 amino acids. Germline V gene sequence: CDR1 MNHEY, CDR2 SVGAGI. The CDR3 protein is CASPSSNQPQHF. The CDR3, as DNA: TGTGCCAGCCCTAGTAGCAATCAGCCCCAGCATTTT.

The chain has TRBV7-2 and TRBJ1-1, with D possibly matching TRBD1 (5 bases). Germline V gene data show CDR1 as SGHTA and CDR2 as FQGNSA. The germline V and J ends were trimmed by 5 bases and 1 base, with 11 bases remaining between them. This CDR3 has 14 amino acids. The DNA for the CDR3 is TGTGCCAGCAGCCCTAGGGGAGGGAACACTGAAGCTTTCTTT. This encodes CASSPRGGNTEAFF.

The chain links TRBV12-5 to TRBJ2-1, with D possibly TRBD1 on 6 matching bases. The CDR3 loop spans 17 amino acids. V lost 4 bases to trimming and J lost 5 bases, with 21 bases between them. CDR1 and CDR2 (germline): LGHNT, FRNRAP. CDR3 nucleotide sequence: TGTGCTAGTGGTTCCCCCCCCGGACAGCAGAACAACAATGAGCAGTTCTTC. It specifies CASGSPPGQQNNNEQFF.

V and J are TRBV5-1 and TRBJ2-1; possible D gene TRBD2, 6 bases. Germline V gene data show CDR1 as SGHRS and CDR2 as YFSETQ. V lost 0 bases to trimming and J lost 6 bases, with 16 bases between them. The CDR3 is 16 amino acids. CDR3 DNA sequence: TGCGCCAGCAGCTTGGAGGGCGGGGTAAACCGCAATGAGCAGTTCTTC. Translation gives CASSLEGGVNRNEQFF.

The V and J genes are TRBV19 and TRBJ1-4, with 8 bases fitting TRBD1. After removal of 5 bases from V and 7 bases from J, the junction contained 3 bases not matched to a gene. Germline CDR1 LNHDA, CDR2 SQIVND (reference sequence). CDR3 size: 13 residues. The CDR3 spells CASSPGGGEKLFF. CDR3 bases: TGTGCCAGTAGTCCAGGGGGCGGTGAAAAACTGTTTTTT. The full variable domain, in which reference TRBV19 and TRBJ1-4 provide the parts outside the CDR3, is DGGITQSPKYLFRKEGQNVTLSCEQNLNHDAMYWYRQDPGQGLRLIYYSQIVNDFQKGDIAEGYSVSREKKESFPLTVTSAQKNPTAFYLCASSPGGGEKLFFGSGTQLSVL.

V is TRBV11-1 and J is TRBJ2-7; D not certain. The germline V gene encodes CDR1 SGHAT and CDR2 FQDESV (reference sequence). There are 15 residues in the CDR3. V shed 0 bases and J shed 0 bases, with 9 bases lying between them. DNA for the CDR3: TGTGCCAGCAGCTTAGCGCGCGGTCCCTCCTACGAGCAGTACTTC. As protein: CASSLARGPSYEQYF.

The J gene is TRBJ2-2, the V gene TRBV7-2, with D perhaps matching TRBD2 (6 bases). Germline CDR1 is SGHTA and CDR2 is FQGNSA. Between the trimmed V and J ends, which lost 5 bases and 7 bases, there was a span of 20 bases. The CDR3 is made up of 16 amino acids. CDR3 sequence (DNA): TGTGCCAGCAGCCCTAGTGGGGGGACCATGATCGGGGAGCTGTTTTTT. The encoded protein is CASSPSGGTMIGELFF.

This chain connects TRBV29-1 to TRBJ1-2; TRBD1 matches 8 bases. V trimming: 6 bases; J trimming: 7 bases; junction bases outside the gene matches: 7. The germline gives CDR1 SQVTM, CDR2 ANQGSEA. The CDR3 has 12 amino acids. CDR3 nucleotide sequence: TGCAGCGTGGACAGGGACCGTCGTGGCTACACCTTC. It codes for CSVDRDRRGYTF. The entire variable domain, with the rest obtained from reference TRBV29-1 and TRBJ1-2, is as follows: SAVISQKPSRDICQRGTSLTIQCQVDSQVTMMFWYRQQPGQSLTLIATANQGSEATYESGFVIDKFPISRPNLTFSTLTVSNMSPEDSSIYLCSVDRDRRGYTFGSGTRLTVV.

This CDR3 reads CASSAERGHPGYEQFF. CDR3 coding DNA: TGCGCCAGCAGCGCAGAGAGGGGGCACCCGGGGTATGAGCAGTTCTTC. The chain carries TRBV5-1 and TRBJ2-1; TRBD1 agrees at 7 bases. CDR1 and CDR2 from the germline V gene are SGHRS and YFSETQ. The length of the CDR3 is 16 residues. V was pared by 4 bases and J by 8 bases, with 15 bases of the junction left unmatched.

This clone has a handful of counts. Mismatch with germline at one junction end may stem from a read error. This chain joins TRBV2 and TRBJ1-1; the D gene is possibly TRBD1 (6 bases). CDR1 and CDR2 from the germline V gene are SNHLY and FYNNEI. The CDR3 runs 13 residues. The CDR3 DNA reads as TGTGCCACCAGTAGACAGGTTAGGGCTGAAGCTTTCTTT. Its translation: CATSRQVRAEAFF.

DNA for the CDR3: TGTGCCAGCATGGGGACAGGGCTCTCACCCCTCCACTTT. Encoded protein: CASMGTGLSPLHF. V gene TRBV2 combines with J gene TRBJ1-6; 9 bases map to TRBD1. Germline V lookup: CDR1 SNHLY, CDR2 FYNNEI. The CDR3 sequence is 13 residues long. V dropped 7 bases and J dropped 10; count of bases not matched to a gene: 5.

The chain couples TRBV7-9 to TRBJ2-7; D call uncertain. The CDR3 sequence is 14 residues long. Germline V gene lookup returns CDR1 SEHNR and CDR2 FQNEAQ (reference sequence). Trimming took off 3 bases at V and 0 bases at J, with 9 bases between the two ends. CDR3 bases: TGTGCCAGCAGCTTTTCTTTGAGCTCCTACGAGCAGTACTTC. Residues: CASSFSLSSYEQYF.

V usage is TRBV5-1 and J usage is TRBJ1-6; a weak D match, TRBD1 (5 bases). CDR1 and CDR2 from the germline V gene are SGHRS and YFSETQ. The CDR3 contains 17 residues. Trimming removed 0 bases at V and 9 bases at J, with 19 bases between. The CDR3 here is CASSLGDPSRRGSPLHF. CDR3 bases: TGCGCCAGCAGCTTGGGTGACCCCAGTAGAAGGGGTTCACCCCTCCACTTT.

The rearrangement joins TRBV7-3 to TRBJ1-1, with D perhaps TRBD1 (6 bases). This CDR3 is 13 amino acids long. CDR1 SGHTA and CDR2 FQGTGA come from the germline V gene. Trimming removed 6 bases from V and 7 bases from J, with 15 bases in between. The CDR3 is CASSSDSGSEAFF. In nucleotides, the CDR3 is TGTGCCAGCAGTTCGGACAGCGGTAGTGAAGCTTTCTTT.

The chain has TRBV6-5 and TRBJ1-2; D call uncertain. Germline CDR1 and CDR2: MNHEY and SVGAGI. The CDR3 contains 13 residues. The V gene lost 7 bases and the J gene lost 7 bases, with 16 bases spanning the gap. This chain's CDR3 is CASTSPPEVGYTF. In DNA, the CDR3 is TGTGCCAGCACTTCCCCCCCGGAGGTTGGCTACACCTTC.

This chain links TRBV14 with TRBJ1-2; the match to TRBD1 covers 10 bases. The CDR3 extends over 16 amino acids. J lost 4 bases, V lost 2 bases, and 7 bases had no gene match. Germline V lookup: CDR1 SGHDN, CDR2 FVKESK. The CDR3: CASSQSGTGALYGYTF. The CDR3 DNA follows: TGTGCCAGCAGCCAATCCGGGACAGGGGCCCTCTATGGCTACACCTTC.

This clone was counted ten times or more. The chain employs TRBV6-4 and TRBJ2-3; the match to TRBD2 covers 8 bases. Germline V gene sequence: CDR1 MRHNA, CDR2 SNTAGT. Germline trimming cut 2 bases from V and 0 bases from J; bases unmatched to any gene: 1. This CDR3 spans 15 amino acids. CDR3 loop: CASSDGGGSTDTQYF. The DNA of the CDR3 is TGTGCCAGCAGTGACGGCGGGGGGAGCACAGATACGCAGTATTTT.

The CDR3 spells CASILFLGEGTDTQYF. The CDR3 DNA reads TGTGCCAGCATCCTATTTCTCGGGGAGGGCACAGATACGCAGTATTTT. The chain uses TRBV7-8 and TRBJ2-3, with D maybe TRBD2 (6 bases). This CDR3 spans 16 amino acids. Between the trimmed V and J ends, which lost 7 bases and 1 base, there was a span of 18 bases. Germline V gene data show CDR1 as SGHVS and CDR2 as FQNEAQ.

The genes are TRBV7-9 and TRBJ1-1; no reliable D call. The germline V gene has CDR1 SEHNR and CDR2 FQNEAQ (reference sequence). CDR3 size: 13 residues. V was cut by 4 bases and J by 4 bases, with 10 bases left in between. CDR3 loop: CASSWTGGTEAFF. The CDR3 region has the DNA TGTGCCAGCAGCTGGACTGGTGGCACTGAAGCTTTCTTT.

The chain employs TRBV11-3 and TRBJ2-7, with 11 nucleotides matching TRBD1. The CDR3 is made up of 15 amino acids. Germline V gene data show CDR1 as SGHNT and CDR2 as YENEEA. V trimming: 3 bases; J trimming: 4 bases; junction bases outside the gene matches: 5. The CDR3 protein is CASSLSGTGGYEQYF. The CDR3 nucleotides read TGTGCCAGCAGCTTGTCCGGGACAGGGGGATACGAGCAGTACTTC.

The chain has TRBV9 and TRBJ1-2, with D tentatively TRBD1 (6 bases). Trimming removed 4 bases from V and 6 bases from J, with 16 bases in between. Germline V CDR1 and CDR2: SGDLS, YYNGEE. The CDR3 is made up of 14 amino acids. The chain's CDR3 is CASSSGAEPNGYTF. In nucleotides, the CDR3 is TGTGCCAGCAGCTCAGGGGCCGAACCCAATGGCTACACCTTC.

The chain is built from TRBV7-2 and TRBJ2-3, with 9 bases matching TRBD2. With V trimmed by 2 bases and J by 1 base, 4 bases remained unmatched. CDR1 is SGHTA and CDR2 is FQGNSA in the germline V gene. This CDR3 region has 16 residues. DNA for the CDR3: TGTGCCAGCAGCTTATCTAGCGGGATAGGCACAGATACGCAGTATTTT. Translated, it gives CASSLSSGIGTDTQYF.

This clone was observed a few times. This sequence joins TRBV2 and TRBJ1-1, with 10 bases matching TRBD1. With 5 bases clipped from V and 5 bases from J, the junction kept 5 bases outside the gene matches. Looked up from germline, CDR1 is SNHLY and CDR2 is FYNNEI. CDR3 length: 14 residues. CDR3 bases: TGTGCCAGCAGTTTCCCGGGACAGGGGACTGAAGCTTTCTTT. Amino acids: CASSFPGQGTEAFF.

CDR3 nucleotide sequence: TGTGCCAGCAGCACCGGGACAGATATGAACACTGAAGCTTTCTTT. This encodes CASSTGTDMNTEAFF. The chain carries TRBV5-4 and TRBJ1-1; 7 nucleotides align to TRBD1. Germline CDR1 and CDR2: SGHNT and YYREEE (reference sequence). The V segment lost 4 bases and the J segment 0 bases; nucleotides outside the gene matches: 6. The CDR3 extends over 15 amino acids.

This sequence joins TRBV7-9 and TRBJ2-5; D is perhaps TRBD1 (6 bases). The germline gives CDR1 SEHNR, CDR2 FQNEAQ (reference sequence). The CDR3 is 15 amino acids. Trimming left V 5 bases short and J 4 bases short, with 17 bases between. Here the CDR3 DNA reads TGTGCCAGCAGCCCAACCGGACAGAGGAGAGAGACCCAGTACTTC. Translated, it gives CASSPTGQRRETQYF. Based on the CDR3 plus reference TRBV7-9 and TRBJ2-5, the full variable domain is DTGVSQNPRHKITKRGQNVTFRCDPISEHNRLYWYRQTLGQGPEFLTYFQNEAQLEKSRLLSDRFSAERPKGSFSTLEIQRTEQGDSAMYLCASSPTGQRRETQYFGPGTRLLVL.

The chain couples TRBV7-2 to TRBJ1-2; D gene unclear. The V and J ends lost 3 bases and 1 base respectively, with 6 bases between them. The CDR3 is made up of 13 amino acids. Germline CDR1 and CDR2: SGHTA and FQGNSA. CDR3 residues: CASSLIGNYGYTF. The CDR3 bases are TGTGCCAGCAGCTTGATCGGTAACTATGGCTACACCTTC.

The sample holds a few counts of this clone. The chain has TRBV6-4 and TRBJ1-1, with a weak D call TRBD1 (5 bases). The CDR3 has 13 amino acids. V lost 3 bases, J lost 10 bases, and 15 bases lay in between. Germline CDR1 MRHNA, CDR2 SNTAGT. Written as DNA, the CDR3 is TGTGCCAGCAGTGAAGGGGCAGGCGGCCGAGCTTTCTTT. Its protein is CASSEGAGGRAFF.

This clone was recorded once. The V and J genes are TRBV11-3 and TRBJ2-7; D ambiguous. With 2 bases removed from V and 6 bases from J, the gap between germline ends came to 14 bases. The germline V gene encodes CDR1 SGHNT and CDR2 YENEEA. The length of the CDR3 is 14 residues. CDR3: CASSLRNTRIEQYF. As DNA, the CDR3 is TGTGCCAGCAGCTTAAGGAACACCAGGATCGAGCAGTACTTC.